These 19 T cell receptor beta chains were all obtained from the same sample, sequenced in a study of blood T cell repertoires in COVID-19. Only in-frame clones appear in the TCRdb table, and some are missing; sequencing was by immunoSEQ multiplex PCR. The table includes approximately 50,000 clones, around nine tenths detected once. Sequenced material: peripheral blood. These receptors all come from a man over 45 with acute or convalescent COVID-19.

The CDR3 DNA is TGTGCCAGCAGTTATACCTGGACAGGGATGACCGGGGAGCTGTTTTTT. Its protein product is CASSYTWTGMTGELFF. The V and J genes are TRBV6-5 and TRBJ2-2, with TRBD1 matching 8 bases. The CDR3 covers 16 residues. Germline V gene data show CDR1 as MNHEY and CDR2 as SVGAGI. J gave up 5 bases and V 3 bases, and 8 bases lay outside the gene matches.

The chain recombines TRBV6-5 with TRBJ1-4; possible D gene TRBD1, 6 bases. The CDR3 sequence is 14 residues long. Germline V gene data show CDR1 as MNHEY and CDR2 as SVGAGI. Trimming took off 6 bases at V and 0 bases at J, with 8 bases between the two ends. CDR3 DNA: TGTGCCAGCAGCAGGGGCACAACTAATGAAAAACTGTTTTTT. It is translated as CASSRGTTNEKLFF.

This chain uses TRBV19 with TRBJ2-2; D is possibly TRBD1 (6 bases). Germline CDR1 reads LNHDA; CDR2 reads SQIVND (reference sequence). The CDR3 spans 14 residues. Trimming left V 4 bases short and J 6 bases short, with 12 bases between. The CDR3 reads CASSTNRDSGELFF. For the CDR3, the DNA is TGTGCCAGTAGTACTAACAGGGATTCCGGGGAGCTGTTTTTT.

The chain recombines TRBV3-1 (or the pseudogene TRBV3-2) with TRBJ2-4, with D possibly being TRBD2 (6 bases). Germline CDR1 LGHDT, CDR2 YNNKEL (reference sequence). The V end lost 2 bases, the J end lost 6 bases, and 14 bases lay between the germline ends. The CDR3 sequence is 15 residues long. CDR3 sequence: CASSQSQREVNIQYF. The DNA for the CDR3 is TGTGCCAGCAGCCAAAGCCAAAGGGAGGTAAACATTCAGTACTTC.

The rearrangement uses TRBV2 and TRBJ1-2; unclear D gene. The CDR3 sequence is 13 residues long. With 5 bases removed from V and 3 bases from J, the gap between germline ends came to 10 bases. CDR1 SNHLY and CDR2 FYNNEI come from the germline V gene. The CDR3 loop is CASSLSGDYGYTF. The CDR3 DNA is TGTGCCAGCAGTCTTTCGGGAGACTATGGCTACACCTTC.

This rearrangement joins TRBV9 to TRBJ1-2, with D perhaps matching TRBD1 (6 bases). This CDR3 is 14 amino acids long. The V gene lost 5 bases and the J gene lost 8 bases, with 19 bases spanning the gap. CDR1 and CDR2 from the germline V gene are SGDLS and YYNGEE. DNA of the CDR3: TGTGCCAGCAGTCCAAACTACAGGGTGAAAGGCTACACCTTC. Translation gives CASSPNYRVKGYTF.

The chain uses TRBV5-5 and TRBJ2-3; 7 bases are shared with TRBD1. The CDR3 runs 15 residues. V shed 1 base and J 4 bases; nucleotides not matched to a gene: 6. Germline CDR1 is SGHKS and CDR2 is YYEKEE (reference sequence). In nucleotides, the CDR3 is TGTGCCAGCAGCTTGAGGGGACAGTCAGCAGATACGCAGTATTTT. Encoded protein: CASSLRGQSADTQYF.

The rearrangement joins TRBV14 to TRBJ2-7; D unresolved. The V gene lost 0 bases and the J gene lost 5 bases, with 8 bases spanning the gap. Germline V gives CDR1 SGHDN, CDR2 FVKESK. The CDR3 is made up of 13 amino acids. CDR3 nucleotide sequence: TGTGCCAGCAGCCAAGAATTCGTCCACGAGCAGTACTTC. Translating gives CASSQEFVHEQYF.

V usage is TRBV5-1 and J usage is TRBJ1-6, with a weak D call TRBD1 (6 bases). From germline, CDR1 is SGHRS and CDR2 YFSETQ. V was clipped by 0 bases and J by 7 bases, with 8 bases between them. CDR3 length: 14 residues. The CDR3 nucleotides read TGCGCCAGCAGCTTGGGACAGGCCAATTCACCCCTCCACTTT. Protein sequence: CASSLGQANSPLHF.

The chain is built from TRBV7-2 and TRBJ1-5; D is undetermined. This CDR3 is 15 amino acids long. Germline CDR1 and CDR2: SGHTA and FQGNSA. V lost 2 bases, J lost 4 bases, and 12 bases lay in between. The CDR3 loop reads CASSLTRGLNQPQHF. As DNA, the CDR3 is TGTGCCAGCAGCTTAACCCGAGGACTGAATCAGCCCCAGCATTTT.

The J gene is TRBJ1-6, the V gene TRBV28; weak D call: TRBD1 (6 bases). CDR3 length equals 13 residues. Trimming stripped 7 bases from V and 10 bases from J, with 14 bases between. Germline-derived CDR1 and CDR2 are MDHEN and SYDVKM. This CDR3 is CASKQGIGSPLHF. For the CDR3, the DNA is TGTGCCAGCAAACAGGGTATCGGGTCACCCCTCCACTTT.

The rearrangement links TRBV27 to TRBJ1-1; the D is unclear. Trimming removed 0 bases from V and 3 bases from J, with 5 bases in between. CDR1 is MNHEY, CDR2 SMNVEV, per germline (reference sequence). The CDR3 loop spans 13 amino acids. Here the CDR3 DNA reads TGTGCCAGCAGTTTATCGAGCTACACTGAAGCTTTCTTT. It codes for CASSLSSYTEAFF.

The chain recombines TRBV10-3 with TRBJ1-1, with a weak D call TRBD1 (5 bases). This CDR3 region has 13 residues. The V and J ends lost 8 bases and 1 base respectively, with 11 bases between them. Germline V gene sequence: CDR1 ENHRY, CDR2 SYGVKD. This CDR3 reads CAIDGGENTEAFF. CDR3 bases: TGTGCCATCGATGGAGGGGAGAACACTGAAGCTTTCTTT.

This clone is medium-sized in the sample. This chain links TRBV18 with TRBJ2-3, with D perhaps matching TRBD2 (6 bases). Germline V gives CDR1 KGHSH, CDR2 LQKENI. Trimming took off 3 bases at V and 4 bases at J, with 14 bases between the two ends. The CDR3 is made up of 15 amino acids. The CDR3 reads CASSPRRASADTQYF. CDR3 DNA sequence: TGTGCCAGCTCACCGCGGAGGGCCTCGGCAGATACGCAGTATTTT.

The chain uses TRBV28 and TRBJ2-5; 8 nucleotides align to TRBD2. CDR1 and CDR2 (germline): MDHEN, SYDVKM. V dropped 3 bases and J dropped 1; count of bases not matched to a gene: 4. This CDR3 has 15 residues. The CDR3 is CASSFAGGGQETQYF. CDR3 nucleotide sequence: TGTGCCAGCAGTTTTGCGGGGGGCGGCCAAGAGACCCAGTACTTC.

This chain connects TRBV6-4 to TRBJ2-1; 8 bases align to TRBD2. Germline V gives CDR1 MRHNA, CDR2 SNTAGT. The CDR3 is made up of 18 amino acids. J was trimmed by 5 bases and V by 2 bases; bases with no gene match: 14. The CDR3 loop reads CASSDAPSGRQGNNEQFF. For the CDR3, the DNA is TGTGCCAGCAGTGACGCGCCTAGCGGGCGGCAGGGTAACAATGAGCAGTTCTTC.

The chain couples TRBV7-3 to TRBJ1-3, with 8 nucleotides matching TRBD1. The V gene's germline CDR1 is SGHTA and CDR2 FQGTGA. There are 16 residues in the CDR3. Losses at the gene ends were 6 bases for V and 0 bases for J; bases not matched to a gene: 7. CDR3 bases: TGTGCCAGCAGTCCACAGGGGGGAAGCTCTGGAAACACCATATATTTT. It codes for CASSPQGGSSGNTIYF.

In its sample, this clone was seen once. The V call is TRBV10-3, the J call TRBJ2-2; possible D gene TRBD1, 5 bases. The V end was cut by 4 bases, the J end by 6 bases, with 15 bases between. Germline CDR1 is ENHRY and CDR2 is SYGVKD. The CDR3 has 15 residues. The DNA of the CDR3 is TGTGCCATCAGTGCTCAGGGCGGTAACGCCGGGGAGCTGTTTTTT. This sequence encodes CAISAQGGNAGELFF.

V usage is TRBV20-1 and J usage is TRBJ2-7; D gene unclear. The CDR3 totals 11 residues. From germline, CDR1 is DFQATT and CDR2 SNEGSKA (reference sequence). V was clipped by 4 bases and J by 4 bases, with 8 bases between them. CDR3 sequence: CSATPGYEQYF. For the CDR3, the DNA is TGCAGTGCTACCCCGGGTTACGAGCAGTACTTC.